Shown below are 26 T cell receptor beta chains from a single sample sequenced in a study of blood T cell repertoires in COVID-19. Clones were sequenced by immunoSEQ multiplex PCR, and TCRdb holds only the in-frame ones, with some missing. Of around 250,000 clones listed, 80% to 85% are singletons. Sequenced sample: PBMCs or T cells enriched from blood (not recorded which). These receptors all come from a man aged 40-49 years who had been exposed to COVID-19.

This sequence joins TRBV7-2 and TRBJ1-5; 7 bases line up with TRBD1. CDR1 is SGHTA and CDR2 is FQGNSA in the germline V gene. V lost 4 bases to trimming and J lost 6 bases; unmatched junction nucleotides: 9. This CDR3 has 15 amino acids. The DNA for the CDR3 is TGTGCCAGCAGCTCCTGGACAGGAGGGGTTCAGCCCCAGCATTTT. Encoded protein: CASSSWTGGVQPQHF.

The chain uses TRBV5-6 and TRBJ1-1; D possibly corresponds to TRBD1 (5 bases). Germline V gene data show CDR1 as SGHDT and CDR2 as YYEEEE. The CDR3 consists of 13 residues. Trimming cost V 2 bases and J 4 bases, with 9 bases left between them. The chain's CDR3 is CASSFGRGTEAFF. The DNA of the CDR3 is TGTGCCAGCAGCTTTGGGAGGGGCACTGAAGCTTTCTTT.

This chain links TRBV3-1 (or the pseudogene TRBV3-2) with TRBJ1-2; D possibly corresponds to TRBD1 (5 bases). This CDR3 has 15 amino acids. The germline V and J ends were trimmed by 2 bases and 4 bases, with 14 bases remaining between them. The germline gives CDR1 LGHDT, CDR2 YNNKEL (reference sequence). DNA for the CDR3: TGTGCCAGCAGCCAACTGCTCGGGGGGTCCTATGGCTACACCTTC. This gives the protein CASSQLLGGSYGYTF.

CDR3 nucleotides: TGCGCCAGCAGCGCAGGGGGTACTGAAGCTTTCTTT. Protein product: CASSAGGTEAFF. The V call is TRBV10-2, the J call TRBJ1-1; 7 bases are shared with TRBD1. This CDR3 has 12 amino acids. V shed 6 bases, J shed 5 bases, and the junction held 3 bases outside the gene matches. The germline V gene encodes CDR1 WSHSY and CDR2 SAAADI.

This clone was observed a few times. This chain connects TRBV18 to TRBJ2-1; 7 nucleotides line up with TRBD1. The CDR3 spans 15 residues. V shed 1 base and J 4 bases; nucleotides not matched to a gene: 4. CDR1 and CDR2 from the germline V gene are KGHSH and LQKENI. The CDR3 protein is CASSPRGQVYNEQFF. The CDR3, as DNA: TGTGCCAGCTCACCACGCGGACAGGTATACAATGAGCAGTTCTTC.

V and J are TRBV7-3 and TRBJ2-2; D remains unclear. Deletions cut 9 bases from V and 0 bases from J, with 11 bases between. This CDR3 comprises 14 residues. The germline CDR1 and CDR2 sequences are SGHTA and FQGTGA. CDR3 nucleotide sequence: TGTGCCAGTGGAACAGCTCCGAACACCGGGGAGCTGTTTTTT. Its protein is CASGTAPNTGELFF.

This chain links TRBV6-1 with TRBJ1-5; TRBD1 might be the D (5 bases). Germline values: CDR1 MNHNS, CDR2 SASEGT. With 3 bases removed from V and 4 bases from J, the gap between germline ends came to 13 bases. The length of the CDR3 is 15 residues. The CDR3 sequence is CASSDVAGRNQPQHF. The CDR3 coding sequence is TGTGCCAGCAGTGATGTCGCAGGGAGGAATCAGCCCCAGCATTTT.

The chain couples TRBV30 to TRBJ2-1; 8 nucleotides agree with TRBD2. V shed 4 bases and J 3 bases; nucleotides not matched to a gene: 5. The CDR3 extends over 14 amino acids. Per the germline V gene, CDR1 is GTSNPN and CDR2 is SVGIG (reference sequence). CDR3 protein: CAWKGTRLYNEQFF. In DNA form, the CDR3 reads TGTGCCTGGAAGGGGACTAGGCTCTACAATGAGCAGTTCTTC. Variable domain in full (rest from reference TRBV30 and TRBJ2-1): SQTIHQWPATLVQPVGSPLSLECTVEGTSNPNLYWYRQAAGRGLQLLFYSVGIGQISSEVPQNLSASRPQDRQFILSSKKLLLSDSGFYLCAWKGTRLYNEQFFGPGTRLTVL.

The chain is built from TRBV11-2 and TRBJ2-5; 7 nucleotides match TRBD1. The germline V gene has CDR1 SGHAT and CDR2 FQNNGV. The CDR3 sequence is 13 residues long. V was clipped by 8 bases and J by 1 base; unmatched bases: 4. CDR3 region: CASRNRGQETQYF. DNA of the CDR3: TGTGCCAGCCGAAACAGGGGCCAAGAGACCCAGTACTTC.

This chain joins TRBV19 and TRBJ2-7; 9 nucleotides agree with TRBD2. This CDR3 has 15 amino acids. Germline lookup yields CDR1 LNHDA and CDR2 SQIVND (reference sequence). V lost 9 bases to trimming and J lost 4 bases; unmatched junction nucleotides: 13. CDR3: CASRLRGLAGYEQYF. CDR3 nucleotide sequence: TGTGCCAGCCGTCTCAGGGGACTAGCAGGATACGAGCAGTACTTC. Supplemented by reference TRBV19 and TRBJ2-7, the full variable domain reads DGGITQSPKYLFRKEGQNVTLSCEQNLNHDAMYWYRQDPGQGLRLIYYSQIVNDFQKGDIAEGYSVSREKKESFPLTVTSAQKNPTAFYLCASRLRGLAGYEQYFGPGTRLTVT.

V gene TRBV7-9 combines with J gene TRBJ2-7, with D perhaps TRBD2 (6 bases). There are 13 residues in the CDR3. Between the trimmed V and J ends, which lost 6 bases and 1 base, there was a span of 10 bases. Per germline, CDR1 SEHNR and CDR2 FQNEAQ (reference sequence). The CDR3 nucleotides are TGTGCCAGCAGAACCGGGACTTCCTACGAGCAGTACTTC. Translation: CASRTGTSYEQYF.

The CDR3 sequence is CASSHSSGRTDTQYF. The CDR3 DNA follows: TGCGCCAGCAGCCATTCTAGCGGGAGAACAGATACGCAGTATTTT. This sequence joins TRBV4-1 and TRBJ2-3; TRBD2 matches 10 bases. Germline V gives CDR1 MGHRA, CDR2 YSYEKL. The CDR3 covers 15 residues. V trimming: 3 bases; J trimming: 3 bases; junction bases outside the gene matches: 3.

This chain uses TRBV6-5 with TRBJ1-1; D may be TRBD1 (6 bases). CDR1 is MNHEY, CDR2 SVGAGI, per germline. Trimming stripped 0 bases from V and 1 base from J, with 12 bases between. The CDR3 covers 16 residues. The CDR3 reads CASSYSTGGQNTEAFF. The CDR3 bases are TGTGCCAGCAGTTACTCTACGGGGGGACAGAACACTGAAGCTTTCTTT.

This rearrangement joins TRBV5-8 to TRBJ1-3; no clear D. The CDR3 runs to 13 residues. V was shortened by 7 bases and J by 2 bases, with 10 bases between the two germline ends. CDR1 and CDR2 (germline): SGHTS, YDEGEE. The CDR3 spells CASRQSAGNTIYF. The CDR3 DNA reads TGTGCCAGCCGCCAATCGGCTGGAAACACCATATATTTT.

This chain joins TRBV2 and TRBJ1-5; a weak D match, TRBD1 (6 bases). CDR1 is SNHLY, CDR2 FYNNEI, per germline. The CDR3 spans 20 residues. Deletions cut 5 bases from V and 0 bases from J, with 26 bases between. The CDR3 sequence: CASSRTGMGQDTYSNQPQHF. The DNA for the CDR3 is TGTGCCAGCAGTCGAACTGGAATGGGACAAGATACTTATAGCAATCAGCCCCAGCATTTT.

This clone was seen only a few times. The V and J genes are TRBV7-2 and TRBJ1-5, with 9 bases matching TRBD1. The CDR3 sequence is 15 residues long. V trimming: 4 bases; J trimming: 4 bases; junction bases outside the gene matches: 5. The germline gives CDR1 SGHTA, CDR2 FQGNSA. The CDR3 coding sequence is TGTGCCAGCAGCTCACCCGGGACAGGGAATCAGCCCCAGCATTTT. It encodes CASSSPGTGNQPQHF.

The V gene is TRBV7-3, the J gene TRBJ2-2; D may be TRBD2 (6 bases). V lost 2 bases to trimming and J lost 5 bases, with 15 bases between them. CDR3 length equals 16 residues. Germline V CDR1 and CDR2: SGHTA, FQGTGA. This CDR3 is CASSLVGGTLTGELFF. As DNA, the CDR3 is TGTGCCAGCAGCTTAGTCGGCGGGACTCTGACCGGGGAGCTGTTTTTT.

This clone was recorded once. The rearrangement links TRBV19 to TRBJ1-5, with D tentatively TRBD1 (6 bases). Deletions cut 0 bases from V and 2 bases from J, with 14 bases between. Germline CDR1 and CDR2: LNHDA and SQIVND (reference sequence). The CDR3 totals 17 residues. As DNA, the CDR3 is TGTGCCAGTAGTATAGATCACAGGGCGGATGGCAATCAGCCCCAGCATTTT. Protein sequence: CASSIDHRADGNQPQHF.

The genes are TRBV27 and TRBJ2-5; D may be TRBD1 (6 bases). This CDR3 has 13 residues. V shed 5 bases and J shed 7 bases, with 14 bases lying between them. Per germline, CDR1 MNHEY and CDR2 SMNVEV (reference sequence). The CDR3 DNA reads TGTGCCAGCAGTGTAACAGGGTTGGGGACCCAGTACTTC. Its translation is CASSVTGLGTQYF.

The gene calls are TRBV7-9 and TRBJ2-5; D unclear. Deletions cut 6 bases from V and 0 bases from J, with 11 bases between. Looked up from germline, CDR1 is SEHNR and CDR2 is FQNEAQ (reference sequence). CDR3 length: 14 amino acids. CDR3 sequence reads: CASSSQRYQETQYF. The CDR3 DNA sequence: TGTGCCAGCAGTAGCCAGAGGTACCAAGAGACCCAGTACTTC. The variable domain in full, with the rest retrieved from reference TRBV7-9 and TRBJ2-5, is DTGVSQNPRHKITKRGQNVTFRCDPISEHNRLYWYRQTLGQGPEFLTYFQNEAQLEKSRLLSDRFSAERPKGSFSTLEIQRTEQGDSAMYLCASSSQRYQETQYFGPGTRLLVL.

A few counts support this clone. The chain uses TRBV7-8 and TRBJ2-1; D might be TRBD2 (6 bases). The CDR3 totals 16 residues. V shed 5 bases and J shed 1 base, with 15 bases lying between them. Germline CDR1 and CDR2: SGHVS and FQNEAQ. In nucleotides, the CDR3 is TGTGCCAGCAGCCCGGTCTTTGCGGGATCCTACAATGAGCAGTTCTTC. Translation gives CASSPVFAGSYNEQFF.

This clone was detected once. The V and J genes are TRBV7-2 and TRBJ2-1, with D hard to call. Germline CDR1 is SGHTA and CDR2 is FQGNSA. The length of the CDR3 is 16 residues. The V end lost 2 bases, the J end lost 1 base, and 12 bases lay between the germline ends. The CDR3 region has the DNA TGTGCCAGCAGCTTAAGTCACGGCGGATCCTACAATGAGCAGTTCTTC. Protein: CASSLSHGGSYNEQFF.

This rearrangement joins TRBV9 to TRBJ1-1; a weak D match, TRBD1 (6 bases). CDR1 and CDR2 (germline): SGDLS, YYNGEE. This CDR3 comprises 15 residues. The V and J ends lost 3 bases and 4 bases respectively, with 16 bases between them. CDR3 sequence: CASSERSGVSTEAFF. The CDR3 DNA reads TGTGCCAGCAGCGAGAGATCAGGGGTGAGCACTGAAGCTTTCTTT.

The genes are TRBV24-1 and TRBJ2-1; TRBD2 matches 9 bases. The CDR3 sequence is 16 residues long. Germline CDR1 reads KGHDR; CDR2 reads SFDVKD. Unmatched junction bases numbered 7, after V lost 3 bases and J lost 5 bases. CDR3 nucleotides: TGTGCCACCAGTGATCCGCTAGCGGGAAAAAACAATGAGCAGTTCTTC. As protein: CATSDPLAGKNNEQFF.

This clone was detected once. The CDR3: CASSQQGGRNTGELFF. The DNA for the CDR3 is TGTGCCAGCAGCCAGCAGGGCGGGAGGAACACCGGGGAGCTGTTTTTT. The J gene is TRBJ2-2, the V gene TRBV3-1 (or the pseudogene TRBV3-2); 7 bases are shared with TRBD2. Germline CDR1 reads LGHDT; CDR2 reads YNNKEL (reference sequence). The CDR3 loop spans 16 amino acids. The V and J ends lost 3 bases and 1 base, in that order; junction bases with no gene match: 5.

The chain uses TRBV5-1 and TRBJ2-3; possible D gene TRBD2, 5 bases. The CDR3 runs to 14 residues. CDR1 SGHRS and CDR2 YFSETQ come from the germline V gene. Trimming left V 3 bases short and J 2 bases short, with 10 bases between. This CDR3 reads CASSSSIVTDTQYF. The CDR3 coding sequence is TGCGCCAGCAGCTCTAGCATAGTCACAGATACGCAGTATTTT.